Described below is a single T cell receptor beta chain sequence and its context. Repertoires were generated with immunoSEQ multiplex PCR, while TCRdb's copy carries only in-frame clones and drops some. The sample shows about 98,000 clones, around 80% of them seen only once. The sample originates from a study of control samples from healthy donors and cancer patients. The CDR3 contains 13 residues. Losses at the gene ends were 3 bases for V and 4 bases for J; bases not matched to a gene: 5. CDR1 and CDR2 (germline): SQVTM, ANQGSEA. This clonotype was sampled from a woman under 40 in good health. The rearrangement links TRBV29-1 to TRBJ1-2, with 7 positions matching TRBD1. What was sequenced was blood. The CDR3 is CSVDRGRFYGYTF. The CDR3 DNA sequence: TGCAGCGTTGACAGGGGGAGGTTCTATGGCTACACCTTC.